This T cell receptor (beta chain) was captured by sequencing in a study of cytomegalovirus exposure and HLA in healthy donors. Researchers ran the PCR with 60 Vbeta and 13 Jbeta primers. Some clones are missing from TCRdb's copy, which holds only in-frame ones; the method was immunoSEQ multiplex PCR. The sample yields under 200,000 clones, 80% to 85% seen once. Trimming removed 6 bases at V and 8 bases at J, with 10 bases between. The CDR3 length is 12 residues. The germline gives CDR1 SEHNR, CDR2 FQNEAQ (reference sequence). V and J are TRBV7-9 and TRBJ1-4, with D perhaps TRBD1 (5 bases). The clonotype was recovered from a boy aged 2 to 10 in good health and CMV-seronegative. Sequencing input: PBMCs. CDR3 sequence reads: CASSPGGEKLFF. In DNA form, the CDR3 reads TGTGCCAGCAGTCCGGGGGGGGAAAAACTGTTTTTT.